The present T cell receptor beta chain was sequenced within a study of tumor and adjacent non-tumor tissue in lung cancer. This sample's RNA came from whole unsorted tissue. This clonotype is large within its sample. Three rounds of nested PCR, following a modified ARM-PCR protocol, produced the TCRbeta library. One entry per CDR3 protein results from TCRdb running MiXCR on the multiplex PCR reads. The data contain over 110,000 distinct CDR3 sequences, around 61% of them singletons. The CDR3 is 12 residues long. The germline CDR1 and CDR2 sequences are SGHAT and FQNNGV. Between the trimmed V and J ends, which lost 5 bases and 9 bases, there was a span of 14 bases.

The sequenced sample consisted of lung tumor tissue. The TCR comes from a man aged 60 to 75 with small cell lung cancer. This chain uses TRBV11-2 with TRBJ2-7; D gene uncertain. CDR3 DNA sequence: TGTGCCAGCAGCCGAACCGGATTAGGGCAGTACTTC. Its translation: CASSRTGLGQYF.